These 24 T cell receptor beta chains originate from one sample sequenced in a study of CD8 T cells in Susac syndrome. The authors reverse transcribed roughly 0.45 to 1 ug RNA with random hexamers. TCRdb fed the immunoSEQ multiplex PCR reads into MiXCR, producing one record per CDR3 protein. The table records roughly 200,000 distinct CDR3 sequences, around 93% of them present only once. Sequenced sample: CD4+ T cells from PBMCs. Receptors originate from a human donor in good health.

The V gene is TRBV6-2 or TRBV6-3, the J gene TRBJ1-5; 8 nucleotides align to TRBD1. Trimming at V came to 6 bases and at J to 7 bases, leaving 8 bases not matched to a gene. The germline V gene has CDR1 MNHEY and CDR2 SVGEGT. This CDR3 has 14 residues. The CDR3 DNA is TGTGCCAGCAGGTCGGACAGGGAGGTACAGCCCCAGCATTTT. It encodes CASRSDREVQPQHF.

The gene calls are TRBV30 and TRBJ1-2; D is possibly TRBD1 (6 bases). Germline CDR1 GTSNPN, CDR2 SVGIG (reference sequence). With 8 bases removed from V and 5 bases from J, the gap between germline ends came to 12 bases. The CDR3 is 11 amino acids. The CDR3 is CASGTPYGYTF. The CDR3, as DNA: TGTGCCAGCGGGACACCTTATGGCTACACCTTC. The variable domain in full, completed from reference TRBV30 and TRBJ1-2, reads SQTIHQWPATLVQPVGSPLSLECTVEGTSNPNLYWYRQAAGRGLQLLFYSVGIGQISSEVPQNLSASRPQDRQFILSSKKLLLSDSGFYLCASGTPYGYTFGSGTRLTVV.

This sequence joins TRBV25-1 and TRBJ1-3; 8 bases map to TRBD1. The length of the CDR3 is 15 residues. Germline V gene lookup returns CDR1 MGHDK and CDR2 SYGVNS. With 2 bases clipped from V and 2 bases from J, the junction kept 2 bases outside the gene matches. CDR3: CASSEGQGPGNTIYF. CDR3 sequence (DNA): TGTGCCAGCAGTGAAGGACAGGGACCTGGAAACACCATATATTTT.

The chain uses TRBV28 and TRBJ2-7; 8 positions match TRBD2. This CDR3 has 15 residues. Germline V lookup: CDR1 MDHEN, CDR2 SYDVKM. With 5 bases clipped from V and 2 bases from J, the junction kept 8 bases outside the gene matches. The DNA for the CDR3 is TGTGCCAGCAGTCGGGGGGGCACGGGGACCTACGAGCAGTACTTC. It yields the protein CASSRGGTGTYEQYF.

The chain links TRBV5-4 to TRBJ1-1, with no clear D. Per germline, CDR1 SGHNT and CDR2 YYREEE (reference sequence). This CDR3 spans 13 amino acids. Trimming left V 0 bases short and J 6 bases short, with 9 bases between. In DNA, the CDR3 is TGTGCCAGCAGCTTGGGAAGGGAACCTGAAGCTTTCTTT. Its translation is CASSLGREPEAFF.

CDR3 nucleotide sequence: TGTGCCATCTCGGGATCAACCTACGAGCAGTACTTC. This sequence encodes CAISGSTYEQYF. V usage is TRBV10-3 and J usage is TRBJ2-7; possibly TRBD2 for D (5 bases). Trimming took off 8 bases at V and 2 bases at J, with 10 bases between the two ends. Germline values: CDR1 ENHRY, CDR2 SYGVKD. The CDR3 is 12 amino acids.

J is TRBJ2-2 and V is TRBV6-1; 8 nucleotides line up with TRBD2. The CDR3 is 15 amino acids. Germline V gives CDR1 MNHNS, CDR2 SASEGT. J was trimmed by 4 bases and V by 5 bases; bases with no gene match: 6. The CDR3 loop is CASSMAGGPTGELFF. Written as DNA, the CDR3 is TGTGCCAGCAGTATGGCGGGGGGCCCCACCGGGGAGCTGTTTTTT.

This rearrangement joins TRBV28 to TRBJ2-3, with 11 nucleotides matching TRBD2. Losses at the gene ends were 6 bases for V and 5 bases for J; bases not matched to a gene: 1. There are 13 residues in the CDR3. From germline, CDR1 is MDHEN and CDR2 SYDVKM. In DNA, the CDR3 is TGTGCCAGCAGGCTAGCGGGGGGAGATACGCAGTATTTT. It is translated as CASRLAGGDTQYF.

This chain links TRBV10-3 with TRBJ2-1, with no clear D. The CDR3 consists of 12 residues. V was pared by 3 bases and J by 8 bases, with 8 bases between. Per germline, CDR1 ENHRY and CDR2 SYGVKD. CDR3 DNA sequence: TGTGCCATCAGTGAAACGCAGCATGAGCAGTTCTTC. This sequence encodes CAISETQHEQFF.

The V call is TRBV13, the J call TRBJ1-1; tentative D call: TRBD1 (5 bases). Per germline, CDR1 PRHDT and CDR2 FYEKMQ (reference sequence). The CDR3 totals 14 residues. V was cut by 5 bases and J by 2 bases, with 12 bases left in between. For the CDR3, the DNA is TGTGCCAGCAGCCTGGCCAGGGTAAACACTGAAGCTTTCTTT. Residues: CASSLARVNTEAFF.

The gene calls are TRBV24-1 and TRBJ2-1; the match to TRBD2 covers 13 bases. Germline V gives CDR1 KGHDR, CDR2 SFDVKD. V gave up 4 bases and J gave up 6 bases; unmatched junction bases: 5. There are 16 residues in the CDR3. CDR3 in DNA: TGTGCCACCAGTGACCGGACTAGCGGGGGTAGCAATGAGCAGTTCTTC. Protein sequence: CATSDRTSGGSNEQFF.

The count of this clonotype is one. The gene calls are TRBV2 and TRBJ2-1; D is perhaps TRBD1 or TRBD2 (5 bases each). The V gene lost 6 bases and the J gene lost 8 bases, with 14 bases spanning the gap. This CDR3 comprises 13 residues. Germline CDR1 reads SNHLY; CDR2 reads FYNNEI. The CDR3 DNA follows: TGTGCCAGCAGGGGGGTAGGCGAGCATGAGCAGTTCTTC. Protein product: CASRGVGEHEQFF.

This chain connects TRBV5-1 to TRBJ1-1, with 8 bases matching TRBD1. This CDR3 contains 16 residues. Germline CDR1 reads SGHRS; CDR2 reads YFSETQ. The trim removed 2 bases at V and 5 bases at J, leaving 11 bases unmatched. The chain's CDR3 is CASSFSWTGRMTEAFF. The DNA of the CDR3 is TGCGCCAGCAGCTTCTCCTGGACAGGGAGGATGACTGAAGCTTTCTTT.

The CDR3 spells CASSLYRGRGYTF. The CDR3 DNA follows: TGTGCCAGCAGTTTATACAGGGGTCGGGGCTACACCTTC. The chain links TRBV28 to TRBJ1-2; 7 nucleotides align to TRBD1. Per germline, CDR1 MDHEN and CDR2 SYDVKM. CDR3 length: 13 amino acids. J lost 8 bases, V lost 1 base, and 4 bases had no gene match.

This clonotype was picked up a small number of times. V usage is TRBV2 and J usage is TRBJ1-1; D ambiguous. CDR1 and CDR2 from the germline V gene are SNHLY and FYNNEI. The CDR3 totals 12 residues. Trimming pared 5 bases from V and 4 bases from J, leaving 8 bases between. The CDR3 sequence: CASSSSGTEAFF. The CDR3 nucleotides are TGTGCCAGCAGTTCAAGTGGCACTGAAGCTTTCTTT.

V gene TRBV4-2 combines with J gene TRBJ1-1; the D gene is possibly TRBD1 (5 bases). This CDR3 is 15 amino acids long. V was trimmed by 3 bases and J by 0 bases, leaving 11 bases between them. The germline gives CDR1 LGHNA, CDR2 YNFKEQ. The CDR3 sequence: CASSQSAGLNTEAFF. In DNA, the CDR3 is TGTGCCAGCAGCCAGTCAGCGGGGCTGAACACTGAAGCTTTCTTT.

The CDR3 bases are TGCGCCAGCAGCCAAGATCCCACGGCCCGGGGATCTGGAAACACCATATATTTT. Translation gives CASSQDPTARGSGNTIYF. The V and J genes are TRBV4-3 and TRBJ1-3; no clear D. Trimming removed 0 bases from V and 1 base from J, with 16 bases in between. The CDR3 has 18 residues. CDR1 and CDR2 from the germline V gene are LGHNA and YSLEER.

The V gene is TRBV28, the J gene TRBJ1-3; 7 nucleotides line up with TRBD1. Germline CDR1 MDHEN, CDR2 SYDVKM. This CDR3 has 15 residues. J gave up 4 bases and V 5 bases, and 8 bases lay outside the gene matches. CDR3 sequence reads: CASSPTGVDGNTIYF. In DNA, the CDR3 is TGTGCCAGCAGTCCCACAGGGGTGGACGGAAACACCATATATTTT.

This chain uses TRBV11-2 with TRBJ1-2; a possible D gene is TRBD1 (6 bases). V lost 5 bases and J 8 bases, leaving 27 bases between the germline ends. The V gene's germline CDR1 is SGHAT and CDR2 FQNNGV. The CDR3 has 17 residues. The CDR3 region has the DNA TGTGCCAGCAGCCCCAATTCGAGGGGACAAGGAAATACCGGCTACACCTTC. Translating gives CASSPNSRGQGNTGYTF.

This chain connects TRBV20-1 to TRBJ2-2; the D is unclear. CDR3 length equals 13 residues. Germline CDR1 DFQATT, CDR2 SNEGSKA (reference sequence). V shed 3 bases and J shed 4 bases, with 9 bases lying between them. The CDR3 region is CSARKGSTGELFF. DNA for the CDR3: TGCAGTGCTAGGAAGGGAAGCACCGGGGAGCTGTTTTTT.

This clonotype came up once. J is TRBJ1-4 and V is TRBV5-1; no clear D gene. The germline V and J ends were trimmed by 4 bases and 1 base, with 8 bases remaining between them. CDR1 and CDR2 from the germline V gene are SGHRS and YFSETQ. The CDR3 contains 14 residues. This CDR3 is CASSGGRTNEKLFF. In DNA, the CDR3 is TGCGCCAGCAGCGGCGGCAGAACTAATGAAAAACTGTTTTTT. The whole variable domain, filled in from reference TRBV5-1 and TRBJ1-4, reads KAGVTQTPRYLIKTRGQQVTLSCSPISGHRSVSWYQQTPGQGLQFLFEYFSETQRNKGNFPGRFSGRQFSNSRSEMNVSTLELGDSALYLCASSGGRTNEKLFFGSGTQLSVL.

The chain links TRBV15 to TRBJ1-3; possibly TRBD1 for D (6 bases). Trimming took off 1 base at V and 4 bases at J, with 8 bases between the two ends. The CDR3 has 14 amino acids. CDR1 is LNHNV and CDR2 is YYDKDF in the germline V gene (reference sequence). CDR3 in amino acids: CATSRGGGGNTIYF. In DNA form, the CDR3 reads TGTGCCACCAGCAGAGGTGGGGGCGGAAACACCATATATTTT.

V gene TRBV28 combines with J gene TRBJ1-2; D is undetermined. V lost 5 bases and J lost 4, with 11 bases in between. The CDR3 covers 13 residues. Germline loops: CDR1 MDHEN, CDR2 SYDVKM. CDR3 in amino acids: CASSAGLAYGYTF. The CDR3 nucleotides are TGTGCCAGCAGTGCGGGTCTGGCCTATGGCTACACCTTC.

The chain is built from TRBV7-9 and TRBJ2-3; D perhaps matches TRBD1 (5 bases). The ends were cut back, 5 bases at V and 4 bases at J, with 19 bases in the middle. Germline CDR1 SEHNR, CDR2 FQNEAQ (reference sequence). The CDR3 contains 16 residues. The CDR3 DNA follows: TGTGCCAGCAGCCCCACCAGCAGGGAAAGGGCAGATACGCAGTATTTT. Its protein product is CASSPTSRERADTQYF.